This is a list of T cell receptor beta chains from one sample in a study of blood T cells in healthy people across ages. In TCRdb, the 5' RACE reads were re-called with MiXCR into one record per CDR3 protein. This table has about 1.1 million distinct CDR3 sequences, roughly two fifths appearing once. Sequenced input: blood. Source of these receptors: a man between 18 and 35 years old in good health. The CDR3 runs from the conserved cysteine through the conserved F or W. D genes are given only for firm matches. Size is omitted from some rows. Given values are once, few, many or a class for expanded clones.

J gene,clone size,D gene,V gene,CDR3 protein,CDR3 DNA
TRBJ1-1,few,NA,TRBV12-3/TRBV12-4,CASSLSFGNTEAFF,TGTGCCAGCAGTTTGAGTTTCGGGAACACTGAAGCTTTCTTT
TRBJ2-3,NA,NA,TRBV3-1,CASSQDKWGYTQYF,TGTGCCAGCAGCCAAGATAAATGGGGGTATACGCAGTATTTT
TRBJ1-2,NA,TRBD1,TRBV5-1,CASSMDRANYGYTF,TGCGCCAGCAGCATGGACAGGGCTAACTATGGCTACACCTTC
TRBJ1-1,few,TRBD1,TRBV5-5,CASTQGAEAFF,TGTGCCAGTACTCAGGGGGCTGAAGCTTTCTTT
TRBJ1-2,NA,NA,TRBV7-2,CASSFDRFYGYTF,TGTGCCAGCAGCTTTGACCGTTTCTATGGCTACACCTTC
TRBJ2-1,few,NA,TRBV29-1,CSVEDRSGSDEQFF,TGCAGCGTTGAAGATCGGTCGGGAAGCGATGAGCAGTTCTTC
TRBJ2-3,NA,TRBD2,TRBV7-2,CASSLSGTNTDTQYF,TGTGCCAGCAGCTTATCCGGGACTAACACAGATACGCAGTATTTT
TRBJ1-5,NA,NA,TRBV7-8,CASSLGGRRSNQPQHF,TGTGCCAGCAGCTTAGGAGGACGGAGGAGCAATCAGCCCCAGCATTTT
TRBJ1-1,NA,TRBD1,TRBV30,CAWYDRGLSTEAFF,TGTGCCTGGTACGACAGGGGGCTGAGCACTGAAGCTTTCTTT
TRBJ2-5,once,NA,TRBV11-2,CASSTHKQYF,TGTGCCAGCAGCACTCACAAGCAGTACTTC
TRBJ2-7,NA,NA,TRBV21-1,CASPRFLTRGFREQYF,TGTGCCAGCCCTCGCTTTTTGACCCGCGGGTTCCGCGAGCAGTACTTC
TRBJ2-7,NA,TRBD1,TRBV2,CASARLGQGSSYEQYF,TGTGCCAGCGCCCGCCTTGGACAGGGTAGTTCCTACGAGCAGTACTTC
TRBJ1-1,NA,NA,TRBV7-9,CASSGRGMVTEAFF,TGTGCCAGCAGCGGCAGGGGCATGGTCACTGAAGCTTTCTTT
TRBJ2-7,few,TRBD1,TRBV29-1,CSVGISTGQIVYEQYF,TGCAGCGTTGGTATCAGTACGGGACAGATAGTCTACGAGCAGTACTTC
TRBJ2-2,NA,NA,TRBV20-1,CSARVGGSTGELFF,TGCAGTGCTAGAGTCGGCGGTAGCACCGGGGAGCTGTTTTTT
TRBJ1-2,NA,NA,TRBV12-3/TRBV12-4,CASSFMPTGNAHGYTF,TGTGCCAGCAGTTTTATGCCCACAGGGAACGCCCATGGCTACACCTTC
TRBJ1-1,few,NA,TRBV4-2,CASSHTGFDTEAFF,TGTGCCAGCAGCCATACCGGATTTGACACTGAAGCTTTCTTT
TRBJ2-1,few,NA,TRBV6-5,CASRYEASSYNEQFF,TGTGCCAGCAGGTATGAGGCGTCTTCCTACAATGAGCAGTTCTTC
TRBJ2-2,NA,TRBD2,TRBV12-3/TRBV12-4,CATGRGTNTGELFF,TGTGCCACCGGGCGGGGGACGAACACCGGGGAGCTGTTTTTT
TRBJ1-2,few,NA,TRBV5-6,CASSLVPGVDYGYTF,TGTGCCAGCAGCTTGGTGCCGGGGGTGGACTATGGCTACACCTTC
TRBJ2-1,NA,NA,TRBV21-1,CASSGIGQERNEQFF,TGTGCCAGCAGCGGAATTGGACAGGAACGCAATGAGCAGTTCTTC
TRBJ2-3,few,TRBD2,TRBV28,CASSVALAGVDTQYF,TGTGCCAGCAGTGTGGCACTAGCGGGGGTGGATACGCAGTATTTT
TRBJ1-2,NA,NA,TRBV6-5,CASSTKDGRMNYGYTF,TGTGCCAGCAGTACCAAAGACGGACGTATGAACTATGGCTACACCTTC
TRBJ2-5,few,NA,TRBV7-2,CASSLGFREETQYF,TGTGCCAGCAGCTTAGGGTTCAGGGAAGAGACCCAGTACTTC
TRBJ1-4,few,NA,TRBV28,CASSPPRQAANEKLFF,TGTGCCAGCAGTCCTCCCCGGCAGGCGGCTAATGAAAAACTGTTTTTT
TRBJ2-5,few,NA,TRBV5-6,CASSGDQFPTRKETQYF,TGTGCCAGCAGCGGGGATCAGTTTCCTACTAGAAAAGAGACCCAGTACTTC
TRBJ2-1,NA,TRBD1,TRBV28,CASSPDRVNQETQFF,TGTGCCAGCAGTCCAGACAGGGTGAATCAAGAGACCCAGTTCTTC
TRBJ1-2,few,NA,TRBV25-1,CASSGGLQRYGYTF,TGTGCCAGCAGTGGGGGACTGCAAAGATATGGCTACACCTTC
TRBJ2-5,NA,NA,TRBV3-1,CASGTGQWQETQYF,TGTGCCAGCGGGACCGGGCAATGGCAAGAGACCCAGTACTTC
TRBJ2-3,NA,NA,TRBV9,CASSVGFDDGGDTQYF,TGTGCCAGCAGCGTAGGGTTCGATGATGGGGGAGATACGCAGTATTTT
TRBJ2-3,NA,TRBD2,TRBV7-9,CASSFGGVITDTQYF,TGTGCCAGCAGCTTTGGGGGGGTAATCACAGATACGCAGTATTTT
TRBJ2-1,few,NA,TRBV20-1,CSASGAPSSSYNEQFF,TGCAGTGCTAGCGGGGCTCCTTCAAGCTCCTACAATGAGCAGTTCTTC
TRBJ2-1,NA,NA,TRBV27,CASSLFISSRNEQFF,TGTGCCAGCAGTTTATTCATCTCCAGCCGCAATGAGCAGTTCTTC
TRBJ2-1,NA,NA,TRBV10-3,CAISEAGVNEQFF,TGTGCCATCAGTGAGGCCGGAGTCAATGAGCAGTTCTTC
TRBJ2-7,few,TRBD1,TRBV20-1,CSARGQGSEQYF,TGCAGTGCAAGGGGACAGGGGAGCGAGCAGTACTTC
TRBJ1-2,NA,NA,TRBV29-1,CSIQGSSSGYTF,TGCAGCATCCAGGGGTCTTCGAGTGGCTACACCTTC
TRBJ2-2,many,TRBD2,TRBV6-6,CASTSEGGRGELFF,TGTGCCAGCACCTCGGAGGGAGGGCGTGGGGAGCTGTTTTTT